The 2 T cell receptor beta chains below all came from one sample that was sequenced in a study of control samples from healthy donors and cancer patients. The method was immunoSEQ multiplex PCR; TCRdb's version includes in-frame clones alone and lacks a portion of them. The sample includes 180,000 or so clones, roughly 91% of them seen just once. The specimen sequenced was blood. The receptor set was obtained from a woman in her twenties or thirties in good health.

The CDR3 here is CASRDRVRRKLFF. The CDR3 coding sequence is TGTGCCAGCAGGGACAGGGTTCGGCGAAAACTGTTTTTT. The chain employs TRBV2 and TRBJ1-4; 8 bases are shared with TRBD1. Germline trimming cut 6 bases from V and 10 bases from J; bases unmatched to any gene: 7. Germline loops: CDR1 SNHLY, CDR2 FYNNEI. The CDR3 has 13 residues.

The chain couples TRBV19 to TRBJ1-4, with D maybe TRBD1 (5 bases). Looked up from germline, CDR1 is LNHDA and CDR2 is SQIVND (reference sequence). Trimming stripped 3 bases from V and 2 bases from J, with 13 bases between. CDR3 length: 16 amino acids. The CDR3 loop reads CASSIPRGSTNEKLFF. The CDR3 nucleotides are TGTGCCAGTAGTATCCCCCGGGGGAGCACTAATGAAAAACTGTTTTTT. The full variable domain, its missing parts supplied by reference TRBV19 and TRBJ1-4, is DGGITQSPKYLFRKEGQNVTLSCEQNLNHDAMYWYRQDPGQGLRLIYYSQIVNDFQKGDIAEGYSVSREKKESFPLTVTSAQKNPTAFYLCASSIPRGSTNEKLFFGSGTQLSVL.